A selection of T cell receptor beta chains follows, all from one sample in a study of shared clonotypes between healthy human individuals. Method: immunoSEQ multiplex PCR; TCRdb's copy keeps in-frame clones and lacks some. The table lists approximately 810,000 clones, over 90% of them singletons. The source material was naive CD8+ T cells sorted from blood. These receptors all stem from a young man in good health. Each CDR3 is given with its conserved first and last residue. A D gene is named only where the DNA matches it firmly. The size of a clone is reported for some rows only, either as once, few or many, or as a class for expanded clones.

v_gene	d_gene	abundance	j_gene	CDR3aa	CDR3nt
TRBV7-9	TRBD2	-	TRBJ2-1	CASSLEELAGGLNEQFF	TGTGCCAGCAGCTTAGAGGAACTAGCGGGAGGGCTCAATGAGCAGTTCTTC
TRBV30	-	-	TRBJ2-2	CAWSVLWRSTQRAGELFF	TGTGCCTGGAGTGTACTCTGGCGAAGCACGCAAAGGGCCGGGGAGCTGTTTTTT
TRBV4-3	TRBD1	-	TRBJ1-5	CASSPTQGNQPQHF	TGCGCCAGCAGCCCTACACAGGGGAACCAGCCCCAGCATTTT
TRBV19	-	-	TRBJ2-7	CASSTPMDSYEQYF	TGTGCCAGTAGTACTCCCATGGACAGCTACGAGCAGTACTTC
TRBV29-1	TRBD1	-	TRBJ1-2	CSVEGRGTDYGYTF	TGCAGCGTTGAAGGGCGGGGGACAGACTATGGCTACACCTTC
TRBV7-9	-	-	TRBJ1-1	CASSFTGTEAFF	TGTGCCAGCAGTTTTACAGGCACTGAAGCTTTCTTT
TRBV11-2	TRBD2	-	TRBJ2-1	CASSRNGASGGSSYNEQFF	TGTGCCAGCAGCCGCAATGGGGCTAGCGGGGGGAGCTCCTACAATGAGCAGTTCTTC
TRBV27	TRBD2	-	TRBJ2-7	CASSLSAGVSYEQYF	TGTGCCAGCAGTTTATCGGCGGGGGTATCCTACGAGCAGTACTTC
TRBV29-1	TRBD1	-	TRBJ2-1	CSVEGRQGARNEQFF	TGCAGCGTTGAAGGTCGGCAGGGGGCGAGGAATGAGCAGTTCTTC
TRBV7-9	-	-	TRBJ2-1	CASSLESRDGFF	TGTGCCAGCAGCTTAGAATCCCGGGATGGGTTCTTC
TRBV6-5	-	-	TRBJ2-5	CASSTMLGETQYF	TGTGCCAGCAGTACCATGCTAGGGGAGACCCAGTACTTC
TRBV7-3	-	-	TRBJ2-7	CASSLGEGPSRIGEQYF	TGTGCCAGCAGCTTAGGGGAAGGGCCTAGCAGGATTGGGGAGCAGTACTTC
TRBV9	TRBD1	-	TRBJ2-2	CASSPGTGTLNTGELFF	TGTGCCAGCAGCCCCGGGACAGGGACTCTAAACACCGGGGAGCTGTTTTTT
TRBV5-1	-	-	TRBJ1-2	CASRKGEDYGYTF	TGCGCCAGCAGAAAAGGGGAGGACTATGGCTACACCTTC
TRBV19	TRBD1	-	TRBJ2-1	CASTYSQGVSYNEQFF	TGTGCCAGTACATACTCTCAGGGGGTCTCCTACAATGAGCAGTTCTTC
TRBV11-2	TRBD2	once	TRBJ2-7	CASSPPGLAGAEQYF	TGTGCCAGCAGCCCTCCGGGACTAGCGGGAGCGGAGCAGTACTTC
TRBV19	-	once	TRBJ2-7	CASRSDTYEQYF	TGTGCCAGTAGGTCAGACACCTACGAGCAGTACTTC
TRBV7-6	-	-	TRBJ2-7	CASSLAGGETYEQYF	TGTGCCAGCAGCTTAGCGGGCGGGGAAACCTACGAGCAGTACTTC
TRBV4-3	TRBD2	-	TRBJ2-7	CASSHGLAGGYHEQYF	TGCGCCAGCAGCCACGGACTAGCGGGAGGGTACCACGAGCAGTACTTC
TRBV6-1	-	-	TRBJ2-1	CASSPGVNEQFF	TGTGCCAGCAGTCCCGGGGTGAATGAGCAGTTCTTC
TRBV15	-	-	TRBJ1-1	CATSDRGFHTEAFF	TGTGCCACCAGCGACCGGGGCTTTCACACTGAAGCTTTCTTT
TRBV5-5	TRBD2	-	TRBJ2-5	CASSSGGPETQYF	TGTGCCAGCAGCTCGGGGGGACCAGAGACCCAGTACTTC
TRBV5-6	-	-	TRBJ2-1	CASSFVSLYEQFF	TGTGCCAGCAGCTTCGTTTCTCTCTATGAGCAGTTCTTC
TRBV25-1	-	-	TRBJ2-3	CASSEEGTREVDTQYF	TGTGCCAGCAGTGAGGAGGGAACCAGGGAGGTAGATACGCAGTATTTT
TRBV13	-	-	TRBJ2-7	CASSREDSYEQYF	TGTGCCAGCAGCCGGGAAGACTCCTACGAGCAGTACTTC
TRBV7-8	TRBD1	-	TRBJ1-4	CASSHLGQGARKLFF	TGTGCCAGCAGCCACCTGGGACAGGGGGCTAGAAAACTGTTTTTT
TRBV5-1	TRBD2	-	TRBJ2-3	CASSLNQRGNTDTQYF	TGCGCCAGCAGCTTGAACCAGCGGGGGAACACAGATACGCAGTATTTT
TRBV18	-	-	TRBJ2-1	CASSPIEIFSGYSYNEQFF	TGTGCCAGCTCACCAATCGAGATATTCTCGGGGTACTCCTACAATGAGCAGTTCTTC
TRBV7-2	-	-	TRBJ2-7	CASSPPPGRISSYEQYF	TGTGCCAGCAGCCCACCCCCCGGCCGAATTAGCTCCTACGAGCAGTACTTC
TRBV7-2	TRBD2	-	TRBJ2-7	CASSLAPVGLAGGVEQYF	TGTGCCAGCAGCTTAGCGCCCGTCGGACTAGCGGGAGGGGTCGAGCAGTACTTC
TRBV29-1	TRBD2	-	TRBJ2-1	CSAVAGVGYEQFF	TGCAGCGCCGTAGCGGGAGTAGGGTATGAGCAGTTCTTC
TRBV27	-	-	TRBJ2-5	CASRARESRETQYF	TGTGCCAGCAGGGCCCGGGAATCTAGAGAGACCCAGTACTTC
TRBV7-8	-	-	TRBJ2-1	CASSHQAGTFNRNEQFF	TGTGCCAGCAGCCACCAAGCCGGGACTTTCAACCGCAATGAGCAGTTCTTC
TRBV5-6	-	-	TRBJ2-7	CASSPALRGQGSYEQYF	TGTGCCAGCAGCCCCGCCTTGAGGGGACAAGGAAGCTACGAGCAGTACTTC
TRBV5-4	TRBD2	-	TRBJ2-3	CASSNRDQAGSGPSTDTQYF	TGTGCCAGCAGCAACCGGGACCAAGCGGGTAGCGGGCCTAGCACAGATACGCAGTATTTT
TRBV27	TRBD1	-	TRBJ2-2	CASSDIRTGLNTGELFF	TGTGCCAGCAGCGATATCCGGACAGGACTTAACACCGGGGAGCTGTTTTTT
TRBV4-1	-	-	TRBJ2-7	CASQPKVGEQYF	TGCGCCAGCCAACCCAAAGTGGGCGAGCAGTACTTC
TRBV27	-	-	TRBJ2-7	CASSSERRYEQYF	TGTGCCAGCAGTTCCGAGCGCCGATACGAGCAGTACTTC
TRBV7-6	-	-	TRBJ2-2	CASSSSGHTGELFF	TGTGCCAGCAGCTCCTCTGGACATACCGGGGAGCTGTTTTTT
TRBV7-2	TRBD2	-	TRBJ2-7	CASSLVASGRDTYEQYF	TGTGCCAGCAGCTTAGTGGCTAGCGGGAGGGATACCTACGAGCAGTACTTC
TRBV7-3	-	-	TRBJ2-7	CASSLTGAGEQYF	TGTGCCAGCAGCTTAACCGGTGCCGGGGAGCAGTACTTC
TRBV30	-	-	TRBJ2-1	CAWSADFDNEQFF	TGTGCCTGGAGTGCGGACTTCGACAATGAGCAGTTCTTC
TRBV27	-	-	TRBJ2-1	CASSLLEYNEQFF	TGTGCCAGCAGTTTACTAGAATACAATGAGCAGTTCTTC
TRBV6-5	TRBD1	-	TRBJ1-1	CASRTLGTGNTEAFF	TGTGCCAGCAGGACTCTTGGGACAGGGAACACTGAAGCTTTCTTT
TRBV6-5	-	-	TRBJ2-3	CASSYQGPSTDTQYF	TGTGCCAGCAGTTATCAGGGGCCGAGCACAGATACGCAGTATTTT
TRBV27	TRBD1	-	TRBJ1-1	CASRYRGPNTEAFF	TGTGCCAGCAGATACAGGGGCCCGAACACTGAAGCTTTCTTT
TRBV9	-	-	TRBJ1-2	CASSAWDLRTQGYTF	TGTGCCAGCAGCGCATGGGACTTAAGGACCCAGGGCTACACCTTC
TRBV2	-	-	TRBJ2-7	CASSELRHYYEQYF	TGTGCCAGCAGTGAACTTAGACATTACTACGAGCAGTACTTC
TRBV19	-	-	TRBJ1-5	CATSTAGQPQHF	TGTGCCACCTCGACGGCGGGGCAGCCCCAGCATTTT
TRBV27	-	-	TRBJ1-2	CASSLVPQRRTGYTF	TGTGCCAGCAGTTTAGTACCGCAGAGAAGAACTGGCTACACCTTC